This T cell receptor (beta chain) was identified in a study of T cells in narcolepsy. Study context: Donors had narcolepsy type 1 or type 2, or were healthy controls.

This table comes from immunoSEQ multiplex PCR, and its TCRdb copy is limited to in-frame clones, with some not included. The table lists 20,000 to 25,000 clones, approximately 84% of them singletons. CDR3 size: 13 residues. Per the germline V gene, CDR1 is MNHNY and CDR2 is SVGAGI (reference sequence). The V gene end was trimmed by 6 bases and the J gene end by 7 bases; junction bases not matched to a gene: 3. General observations from the study: Same-patient CSF and blood CD4+ T cell clonotypes included HCRT-specific and TRIB2-specific autoreactive ones. Healthy controls reportedly lacked the autoreactive clonotypes serially found in patients' blood.

Details on this clone: What it binds is not known.

The gene calls are TRBV6-6 and TRBJ1-6; 7 bases match TRBD1. The sequencing sample was made of CD45RA- memory CD4+ T cells from PBMCs. This clonotype was sampled from a human donor with narcolepsy. CDR3 sequence: CASSRDRNSPLHF. The CDR3 DNA sequence: TGTGCCAGCAGCCGGGACAGAAATTCACCCCTCCACTTT.